Each of the 15 T cell receptor beta chains below was sequenced from the same sample in a study of OX40 agonist ivuxolimab in advanced cancers. TCRdb's table, derived via immunoSEQ multiplex PCR, lists solely in-frame clones and lacks some. Among 50,000 to 65,000 clones, over 80% were seen once, and the ten largest hold around 12%. The source material was CD4+ or CD8+ T cells sorted from blood, sampled in a trial of the OX40 agonist ivuxolimab. Receptors originate from an adult with an advanced solid tumor such as melanoma, head and neck, liver or kidney cancer.

The chain carries TRBV30 and TRBJ1-1; D unresolved. This CDR3 is built from 12 residues. Germline V gene data show CDR1 as GTSNPN and CDR2 as SVGIG (reference sequence). The V end lost 3 bases, the J end lost 4 bases, and 9 bases lay between the germline ends. Written as DNA, the CDR3 is TGTGCCTGGAGACACCTTGGCACTGAAGCTTTCTTT. Residues: CAWRHLGTEAFF. Variable domain in full (rest from reference TRBV30 and TRBJ1-1): SQTIHQWPATLVQPVGSPLSLECTVEGTSNPNLYWYRQAAGRGLQLLFYSVGIGQISSEVPQNLSASRPQDRQFILSSKKLLLSDSGFYLCAWRHLGTEAFFGQGTRLTVV.

The V gene is TRBV28, the J gene TRBJ2-3, with D tentatively TRBD2 (6 bases). Trimming took 4 bases from V and 3 from J, leaving 8 bases between them. Germline assignment: CDR1 MDHEN and CDR2 SYDVKM. The CDR3 covers 13 residues. The CDR3 coding sequence is TGTGCCAGCAGTTCCGCGGGGACAGATACGCAGTATTTT. Its protein is CASSSAGTDTQYF. The full variable domain, in which reference TRBV28 and TRBJ2-3 provide the parts outside the CDR3, is DVKVTQSSRYLVKRTGEKVFLECVQDMDHENMFWYRQDPGLGLRLIYFSYDVKMKEKGDIPEGYSVSREKKERFSLILESASTNQTSMYLCASSSAGTDTQYFGPGTRLTVL.

CDR3 bases: TGTGCCAGCAGAAGCGAGGGGTCTGACTACGAGCAGTACGTC. Amino acids: CASRSEGSDYEQYV. V is TRBV7-9 and J is TRBJ2-7; TRBD1 or TRBD2 may be the D gene (5 bases each). CDR1 and CDR2 (germline): SEHNR, FQNEAQ (reference sequence). Trimming shortened V by 6 bases and J by 3 bases, and 15 bases separated the two germline ends. The CDR3 extends over 14 amino acids.

V is TRBV7-2 and J is TRBJ1-1; TRBD1 might be the D (6 bases). Deletions cut 0 bases from V and 2 bases from J, with 10 bases between. The CDR3 length is 15 residues. CDR1 and CDR2 from the germline V gene are SGHTA and FQGNSA. CDR3 sequence: CASSLAWGPNTEAFF. The CDR3 DNA is TGTGCCAGCAGCTTAGCGTGGGGGCCCAACACTGAAGCTTTCTTT.

V gene TRBV6-6 combines with J gene TRBJ2-2; unclear D gene. Trimming pared 2 bases from V and 8 bases from J, leaving 9 bases between. CDR1 is MNHNY, CDR2 SVGAGI, per germline (reference sequence). This CDR3 is 13 amino acids long. For the CDR3, the DNA is TGTGCCAGCAGTTACGTCTTGGCAGGGGAGCTGTTTTTT. Protein product: CASSYVLAGELFF.

The rearrangement joins TRBV7-2 to TRBJ1-2; D possibly corresponds to TRBD1 (6 bases). Trimming cost V 4 bases and J 6 bases, with 18 bases left between them. This CDR3 contains 15 residues. Germline values: CDR1 SGHTA, CDR2 FQGNSA. The CDR3 DNA sequence: TGTGCCAGCAGCTCAACCGCCACAGGGACCGATGGCTACACCTTC. Translating it yields CASSSTATGTDGYTF.

This chain links TRBV5-6 with TRBJ2-7, with 8 bases aligning to TRBD1. With 5 bases clipped from V and 9 bases from J, the junction kept 4 bases outside the gene matches. Per germline, CDR1 SGHDT and CDR2 YYEEEE. The CDR3 runs to 11 residues. CDR3 in amino acids: CASRGGTGQYV. The CDR3 nucleotides read TGTGCCAGCAGGGGCGGGACAGGGCAGTACGTC.

The chain combines TRBV5-5 with TRBJ2-1; possibly TRBD1 for D (6 bases). The germline V and J ends were trimmed by 6 bases and 1 base, with 17 bases remaining between them. Germline values: CDR1 SGHKS, CDR2 YYEKEE (reference sequence). The CDR3 is 16 amino acids. CDR3 amino acids: CASTKQGTKSYNEQFF. The CDR3 coding sequence is TGTGCCAGCACAAAACAGGGCACCAAATCCTACAATGAGCAGTTCTTC.

The chain carries TRBV7-2 and TRBJ1-1; 7 nucleotides line up with TRBD1. The CDR3 covers 14 residues. J was trimmed by 4 bases and V by 8 bases; bases with no gene match: 10. Germline V gives CDR1 SGHTA, CDR2 FQGNSA. The CDR3 nucleotides are TGTGCCAGCCGTTACAGGGGCCGGCCCACTGAAGCTTTCTTT. It specifies CASRYRGRPTEAFF.

This chain links TRBV9 with TRBJ1-2; D not resolved. V was cut by 4 bases and J by 2 bases, with 12 bases left in between. Germline V gene data show CDR1 as SGDLS and CDR2 as YYNGEE. This CDR3 region has 14 residues. Written as DNA, the CDR3 is TGTGCCAGCAGCCAGTGGTCGGGGAACTATGGCTACACCTTC. Translation: CASSQWSGNYGYTF. Together with reference TRBV9 and TRBJ1-2, the CDR3 gives the full variable domain: DSGVTQTPKHLITATGQRVTLRCSPRSGDLSVYWYQQSLDQGLQFLIQYYNGEERAKGNILERFSAQQFPDLHSELNLSSLELGDSALYFCASSQWSGNYGYTFGSGTRLTVV.

V usage is TRBV4-2 and J usage is TRBJ1-5; weak D call: TRBD1 (5 bases). Germline values: CDR1 LGHNA, CDR2 YNFKEQ. The CDR3 totals 14 residues. The V end was cut by 0 bases, the J end by 6 bases, with 9 bases between. The CDR3 reads CASSQDYQGQPQHF. The CDR3 DNA is TGTGCCAGCAGCCAAGATTATCAGGGTCAGCCCCAGCATTTT.

The chain is built from TRBV10-1 and TRBJ2-3; D call uncertain. The CDR3 covers 13 residues. Looked up from germline, CDR1 is WNHNN and CDR2 is SYGVQD (reference sequence). V lost 6 bases, J lost 3 bases, and 10 bases lay in between. CDR3 coding DNA: TGCGCCAGCAGACCGGATTTTACAGATACGCAGTATTTT. Translating it yields CASRPDFTDTQYF.

This chain joins TRBV21-1 and TRBJ1-2; the DNA was not compared with TRBD1, the D call given in the table. TRBV21-1 is annotated as a pseudogene. The CDR3 spans 15 residues. CDR3 residues: CASSKSWAGLIGYTF. CDR3 DNA sequence: TGTGCCAGCAGCAAATCGTGGGCAGGGCTGATTGGCTACACCTTC.

This chain links TRBV27 with TRBJ2-1; 7 bases line up with TRBD2. Per the germline V gene, CDR1 is MNHEY and CDR2 is SMNVEV (reference sequence). The CDR3 sequence is 15 residues long. V trimming: 7 bases; J trimming: 4 bases; junction bases outside the gene matches: 10. The CDR3 protein is CASKSGMGVYNEQFF. The DNA of the CDR3 is TGTGCCAGCAAGAGCGGGATGGGGGTATACAATGAGCAGTTCTTC.

V and J are TRBV28 and TRBJ1-1, with TRBD1 matching 8 bases. V dropped 5 bases and J dropped 11; count of bases not matched to a gene: 10. Per germline, CDR1 MDHEN and CDR2 SYDVKM. The CDR3 has 13 amino acids. The CDR3 spells CASSIGQGPWAFF. CDR3 nucleotide sequence: TGTGCCAGCAGTATTGGACAGGGACCGTGGGCTTTCTTT.